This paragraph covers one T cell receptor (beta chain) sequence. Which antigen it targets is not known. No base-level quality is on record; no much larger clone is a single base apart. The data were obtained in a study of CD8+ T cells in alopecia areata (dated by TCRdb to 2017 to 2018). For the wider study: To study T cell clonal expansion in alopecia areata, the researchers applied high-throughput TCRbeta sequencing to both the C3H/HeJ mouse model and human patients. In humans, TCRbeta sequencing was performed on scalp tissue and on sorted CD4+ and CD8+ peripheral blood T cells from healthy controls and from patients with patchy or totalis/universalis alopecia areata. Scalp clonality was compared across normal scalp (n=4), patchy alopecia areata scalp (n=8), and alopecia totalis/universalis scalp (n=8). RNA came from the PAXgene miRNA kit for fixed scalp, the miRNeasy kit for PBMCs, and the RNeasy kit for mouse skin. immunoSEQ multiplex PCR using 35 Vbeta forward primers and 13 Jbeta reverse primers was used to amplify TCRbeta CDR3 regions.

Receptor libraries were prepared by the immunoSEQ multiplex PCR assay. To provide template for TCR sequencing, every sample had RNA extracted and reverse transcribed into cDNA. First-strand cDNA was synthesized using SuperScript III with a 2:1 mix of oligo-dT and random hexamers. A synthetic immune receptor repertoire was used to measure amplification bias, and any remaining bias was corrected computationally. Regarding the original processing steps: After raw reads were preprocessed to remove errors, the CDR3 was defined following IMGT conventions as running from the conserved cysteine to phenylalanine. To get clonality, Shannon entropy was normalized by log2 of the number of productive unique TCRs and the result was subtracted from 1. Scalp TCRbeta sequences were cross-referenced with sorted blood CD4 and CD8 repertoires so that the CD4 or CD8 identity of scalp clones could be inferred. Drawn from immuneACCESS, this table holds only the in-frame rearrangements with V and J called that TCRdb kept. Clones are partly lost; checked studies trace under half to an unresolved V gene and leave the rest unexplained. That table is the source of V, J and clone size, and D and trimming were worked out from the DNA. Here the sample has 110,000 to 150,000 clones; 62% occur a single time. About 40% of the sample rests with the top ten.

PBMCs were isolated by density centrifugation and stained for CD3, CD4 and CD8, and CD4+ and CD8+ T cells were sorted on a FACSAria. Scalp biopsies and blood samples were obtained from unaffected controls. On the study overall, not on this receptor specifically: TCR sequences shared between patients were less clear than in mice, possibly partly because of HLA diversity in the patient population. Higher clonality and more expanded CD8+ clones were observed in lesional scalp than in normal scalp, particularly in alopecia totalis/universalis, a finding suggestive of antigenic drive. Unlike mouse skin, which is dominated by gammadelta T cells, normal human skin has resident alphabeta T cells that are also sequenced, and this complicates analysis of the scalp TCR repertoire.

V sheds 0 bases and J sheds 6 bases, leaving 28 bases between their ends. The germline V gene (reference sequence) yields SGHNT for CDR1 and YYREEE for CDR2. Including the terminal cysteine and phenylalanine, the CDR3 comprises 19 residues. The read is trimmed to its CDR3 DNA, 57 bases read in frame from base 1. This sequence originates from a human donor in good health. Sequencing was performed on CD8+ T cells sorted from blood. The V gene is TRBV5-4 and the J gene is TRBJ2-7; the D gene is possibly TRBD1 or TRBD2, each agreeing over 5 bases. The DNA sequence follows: TGTGCCAGCAGCTTGGTAGACGTCAAGGGGCACCCGTTGACTACCGAGCAGTACTTC. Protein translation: CASSLVDVKGHPLTTEQYF.